Shown below are 22 T cell receptor beta chains from a single sample sequenced in a study of CD8 T cells in Susac syndrome. Random hexamers were used to reverse transcribe roughly 0.45 to 1 ug of RNA. TCRdb analysed the immunoSEQ multiplex PCR reads with MiXCR anew, one entry per CDR3 protein. The table includes over 150,000 distinct CDR3 sequences, roughly 94% detected once. Sequencing was carried out using CD4+ T cells from PBMCs. These receptors came from a human donor with Susac syndrome.

The CDR3 region is CAWALVGLGTEAFF. For the CDR3, the DNA is TGTGCCTGGGCCCTAGTTGGCCTGGGCACTGAAGCTTTCTTT. J is TRBJ1-1 and V is TRBV30, with no clear D. The length of the CDR3 is 14 residues. V was shortened by 5 bases and J by 4 bases, with 17 bases between the two germline ends. The V gene's germline CDR1 is GTSNPN and CDR2 SVGIG (reference sequence).

The chain has TRBV4-2 and TRBJ1-2; perhaps TRBD1 as D (5 bases). The V end lost 0 bases, the J end lost 4 bases, and 15 bases lay between the germline ends. Germline V gene data show CDR1 as LGHNA and CDR2 as YNFKEQ. The CDR3 has 16 amino acids. As DNA, the CDR3 is TGTGCCAGCAGCCAAGATAGTGCGGGGGGGGTCTATGGCTACACCTTC. It yields the protein CASSQDSAGGVYGYTF.

J is TRBJ2-3 and V is TRBV6-1; 10 nucleotides match TRBD2. The V segment lost 6 bases and the J segment 0 bases; nucleotides outside the gene matches: 12. This CDR3 comprises 18 residues. From germline, CDR1 is MNHNS and CDR2 SASEGT. CDR3: CASSKGRTSGASTDTQYF. Written as DNA, the CDR3 is TGTGCCAGCAGCAAGGGTCGTACTAGCGGGGCGAGCACAGATACGCAGTATTTT.

The V gene is TRBV20-1, the J gene TRBJ2-3; 9 bases line up with TRBD2. From germline, CDR1 is DFQATT and CDR2 SNEGSKA (reference sequence). Unmatched junction bases numbered 18, after V lost 3 bases and J lost 2 bases. CDR3 length equals 19 residues. CDR3 bases: TGCAGTGCTAGTCAACGGTCCTCTGTAGCGGGGGCCCCCACAGATACGCAGTATTTT. Protein: CSASQRSSVAGAPTDTQYF.

CDR3 sequence reads: CSVDRAKTQYF. CDR3 DNA sequence: TGCAGCGTTGACAGGGCGAAGACCCAGTACTTC. The rearrangement uses TRBV29-1 and TRBJ2-5; a weak D match, TRBD1 (5 bases). Germline CDR1 SQVTM, CDR2 ANQGSEA. V shed 3 bases and J shed 6 bases, with 8 bases lying between them. The CDR3 loop spans 11 amino acids.

The CDR3 spells CSVRGTSLQETQYF. For the CDR3, the DNA is TGCAGCGTGAGAGGGACTAGCCTACAAGAGACCCAGTACTTC. The rearrangement joins TRBV29-1 to TRBJ2-5; 9 bases are shared with TRBD2. The V segment lost 6 bases and the J segment 2 bases; nucleotides outside the gene matches: 7. Germline-derived CDR1 and CDR2 are SQVTM and ANQGSEA. This CDR3 comprises 14 residues.

The V gene is TRBV2, the J gene TRBJ1-1, with 8 bases aligning to TRBD1. J was trimmed by 2 bases and V by 8 bases; bases with no gene match: 10. CDR3 length: 15 amino acids. CDR1 SNHLY and CDR2 FYNNEI come from the germline V gene. The CDR3 DNA is TGTGCCAGCCGACAGGGGAGTTCCCTAAACACTGAAGCTTTCTTT. It specifies CASRQGSSLNTEAFF. Variable domain in full (rest from reference TRBV2 and TRBJ1-1): EPEVTQTPSHQVTQMGQEVILRCVPISNHLYFYWYRQILGQKVEFLVSFYNNEISEKSEIFDDQFSVERPDGSNFTLKIRSTKLEDSAMYFCASRQGSSLNTEAFFGQGTRLTVV.

This chain connects TRBV5-1 to TRBJ2-3; D gene uncertain. Looked up from germline, CDR1 is SGHRS and CDR2 is YFSETQ. Deletions cut 0 bases from V and 3 bases from J, with 11 bases between. The CDR3 has 15 amino acids. The CDR3 spells CASSLDGPLTDTQYF. Written as DNA, the CDR3 is TGCGCCAGCAGCTTGGATGGGCCGTTGACAGATACGCAGTATTTT.

This clonotype has just one count. This chain links TRBV20-1 with TRBJ1-5, with 9 bases identical to TRBD1. This CDR3 is built from 16 residues. In germline, CDR1 is DFQATT, CDR2 SNEGSKA (reference sequence). The V and J ends lost 2 bases and 5 bases, in that order; junction bases with no gene match: 10. This CDR3 is CSARSRTGADDQPQHF. For the CDR3, the DNA is TGCAGTGCTAGATCGCGGACAGGGGCGGACGATCAGCCCCAGCATTTT.

The V call is TRBV6-2 or TRBV6-3, the J call TRBJ2-7, with D hard to call. Between the trimmed V and J ends, which lost 0 bases and 6 bases, there was a span of 12 bases. Per germline, CDR1 MNHEY and CDR2 SVGEGT. The CDR3 has 14 residues. The CDR3: CASSYSMPVGEQYF. The CDR3 region has the DNA TGTGCCAGCAGTTACTCGATGCCGGTTGGCGAGCAGTACTTC.

V and J are TRBV27 and TRBJ2-5, with no clear D. Trimming removed 0 bases from V and 5 bases from J, with 7 bases in between. Germline assignment: CDR1 MNHEY and CDR2 SMNVEV (reference sequence). The CDR3 is 13 residues long. CDR3 residues: CASSLSYGETQYF. Here the CDR3 DNA reads TGTGCCAGCAGTTTATCGTACGGGGAGACCCAGTACTTC.

The genes are TRBV3-1 and TRBJ1-2; TRBD1 matches at 10 bases. V was pared by 1 base and J by 7 bases, with 0 bases of the junction left unmatched. Germline V gene data show CDR1 as LGHDT and CDR2 as YNNKEL (reference sequence). CDR3 length: 13 amino acids. CDR3 protein: CASSQGTGGGYTF. The CDR3 DNA sequence: TGTGCCAGCAGCCAAGGGACAGGGGGTGGCTACACCTTC.

This chain links TRBV6-2 or TRBV6-3 with TRBJ2-6; D is possibly TRBD2 (5 bases). The length of the CDR3 is 14 residues. The germline V and J ends were trimmed by 6 bases and 4 bases, with 10 bases remaining between them. The V gene's germline CDR1 is MNHEY and CDR2 SVGEGT. This CDR3 reads CASREARGANVLTF. In DNA, the CDR3 is TGTGCCAGCAGGGAGGCGAGAGGGGCCAACGTCCTGACTTTC.

The chain couples TRBV30 to TRBJ1-2, with D uncertain. The CDR3 length is 12 residues. CDR1 and CDR2 from the germline V gene are GTSNPN and SVGIG (reference sequence). The V end was cut by 1 base, the J end by 3 bases, with 6 bases between. For the CDR3, the DNA is TGTGCCTGGAGTGAGCCCTACTATGGCTACACCTTC. This encodes CAWSEPYYGYTF.

This chain uses TRBV18 with TRBJ2-7; D is uncertain. Trimming removed 3 bases from V and 0 bases from J, with 9 bases in between. The length of the CDR3 is 14 residues. Germline CDR1 and CDR2: KGHSH and LQKENI. CDR3 bases: TGTGCCAGCTCACCCACCGGTTCCTCCTACGAGCAGTACTTC. This codes for CASSPTGSSYEQYF. The full variable domain, completed using reference TRBV18 and TRBJ2-7, is NAGVMQNPRHLVRRRGQEARLRCSPMKGHSHVYWYRQLPEEGLKFMVYLQKENIIDESGMPKERFSAEFPKEGPSILRIQQVVRGDSAAYFCASSPTGSSYEQYFGPGTRLTVT.

V is TRBV4-1 and J is TRBJ1-2; D remains unclear. V lost 0 bases to trimming and J lost 2 bases, with 10 bases between them. The germline CDR1 and CDR2 sequences are MGHRA and YSYEKL. This CDR3 is 15 amino acids long. The CDR3 region has the DNA TGCGCCAGCAGCCAAGAGCCGGCTGTGAACTATGGCTACACCTTC. Encoded protein: CASSQEPAVNYGYTF.

The chain combines TRBV7-2 with TRBJ2-5; TRBD1 agrees at 7 bases. CDR3 length: 15 amino acids. The V segment lost 1 base and the J segment 5 bases; nucleotides outside the gene matches: 7. Germline assignment: CDR1 SGHTA and CDR2 FQGNSA. The CDR3 is CASSLDPGRGETQYF. The CDR3 DNA reads as TGTGCCAGCAGCTTAGATCCCGGCAGGGGGGAGACCCAGTACTTC.

This chain uses TRBV11-2 with TRBJ1-5; TRBD1 might be the D (6 bases). This CDR3 is 16 amino acids long. Trimming stripped 8 bases from V and 0 bases from J, with 17 bases between. Germline lookup yields CDR1 SGHAT and CDR2 FQNNGV. Here the CDR3 reads CASGLLDSHSNQPQHF. In DNA, the CDR3 is TGTGCCAGCGGCCTCCTGGACAGCCATAGCAATCAGCCCCAGCATTTT.

The chain carries TRBV20-1 and TRBJ2-1; D remains unclear. Germline V gene data show CDR1 as DFQATT and CDR2 as SNEGSKA (reference sequence). The CDR3 has 11 residues. V lost 3 bases and J 5 bases, leaving 5 bases between the germline ends. The CDR3 sequence: CSASPDNEQFF. The DNA of the CDR3 is TGCAGTGCTAGCCCGGACAATGAGCAGTTCTTC.

The rearrangement uses TRBV29-1 and TRBJ2-1; D remains unclear. CDR1 and CDR2 (germline): SQVTM, ANQGSEA. V was cut by 1 base and J by 1 base, with 5 bases left in between. This CDR3 is built from 13 residues. CDR3 in amino acids: CSVEASSYNEQFF. The CDR3, as DNA: TGCAGCGTTGAAGCGTCGTCCTACAATGAGCAGTTCTTC.

The chain couples TRBV20-1 to TRBJ1-6; D remains unclear. Trimming took off 2 bases at V and 3 bases at J, with 14 bases between the two ends. Germline CDR1 and CDR2: DFQATT and SNEGSKA (reference sequence). This CDR3 contains 16 residues. The CDR3: CSARTVGRNYNSPLHF. Written as DNA, the CDR3 is TGCAGTGCTAGAACGGTTGGACGGAACTATAATTCACCCCTCCACTTT.

This rearrangement joins TRBV12-3 or TRBV12-4 to TRBJ2-3, with unresolved D. V dropped 7 bases and J dropped 0 bases, with 14 bases sitting between them. CDR3 length: 15 residues. CDR3 DNA sequence: TGTGCCAGCAAGTCGTGGAGCCCAAGCACAGATACGCAGTATTTT. Protein sequence: CASKSWSPSTDTQYF.